This T cell receptor beta chain came from a study of cytomegalovirus exposure and HLA in healthy donors. 60 Vbeta and 13 Jbeta primers were used in PCR. The method was immunoSEQ multiplex PCR; TCRdb's version includes in-frame clones alone and lacks a portion of them. The sample has around 110,000 clones; over 60% are singletons. Per the germline V gene, CDR1 is MNHEY and CDR2 is SMNVEV (reference sequence). The CDR3 contains 15 residues. J gave up 6 bases and V 3 bases, and 10 bases lay outside the gene matches. General study points: Some V segments, including TRBV6-2 and TRBV6-3, were excluded as indistinguishable. A later analysis reportedly identified an Asian-associated ancestry cluster as carrying fewer N-insertions than the roughly 670-donor mean. Reported results showed that the classifier diagnosed cytomegalovirus status with high specificity and sensitivity.

This clone has more than one count but fewer than ten. Antigen unknown. Sequences were obtained from PBMCs. This clonotype was sampled from a woman aged 25 to 39 in good health and CMV-seronegative. The rearrangement links TRBV27 to TRBJ2-7, with 8 bases lining up with TRBD1. The DNA of the CDR3 is TGTGCCAGCAGTTTTTTGGACAGGGATGTTTCCGAGCAGTACTTC. Its translation is CASSFLDRDVSEQYF.